This TCR beta chain emerged from a study of blood T cell repertoires in COVID-19. Across the whole study: There were acute and convalescent COVID-19 samples, and they came from the United States, Italy and Spain. Sample material is recorded as cDNA or gDNA derived from T cells, B-cell-depleted T cells, or PBMCs.

The V gene's germline CDR1 is SGHRS and CDR2 YFSETQ. With 0 bases removed from V and 4 bases from J, the gap between germline ends came to 16 bases. CDR3 size: 16 residues. This clone occurred once. Original data processing: Cell counts per sample came from amplifying reference gene primers. Some clones are missing from TCRdb's copy, which holds only in-frame ones; the method was immunoSEQ multiplex PCR. That table is the source of V, J and clone size, and D and trimming were worked out from the DNA. The data contain about 46,000 clones, approximately 85% of them seen just once; the ten biggest clones take up 15% to 17%.

The sample consisted of peripheral blood. The genes are TRBV5-1 and TRBJ2-5, with D possibly being TRBD1 (6 bases). The clonotype was recovered from a human donor in a cohort sampled during active COVID-19. The donor label of this sample is uncertain. CDR3 amino acids: CASSLGARTEGETQYF. The DNA of the CDR3 is TGCGCCAGCAGCTTGGGGGCTAGGACAGAAGGAGAGACCCAGTACTTC.